The 15 T cell receptor beta chains below come from one sample, sequenced in a study of CD8 T cells in Susac syndrome. RNA was extracted with the RNeasy kit, and a quantity of about 0.45 to 1 ug was reverse transcribed using random hexamers. TCRdb analysed the immunoSEQ multiplex PCR reads with MiXCR anew, one entry per CDR3 protein. The sample includes about 140,000 distinct CDR3 sequences, over 85% of them seen just once. The sequenced material came from CD8+ T cells from PBMCs. The receptors were sampled from a human donor in good health.

The rearrangement uses TRBV20-1 and TRBJ1-2; 10 bases agree with TRBD1. J was trimmed by 6 bases and V by 0 bases; bases with no gene match: 7. Germline CDR1 DFQATT, CDR2 SNEGSKA (reference sequence). This CDR3 comprises 15 residues. In nucleotides, the CDR3 is TGCAGTGCTAGAGATGGGACAGGGGCCATGGATGGCTACACCTTC. Translated, it gives CSARDGTGAMDGYTF.

This chain joins TRBV6-2 or TRBV6-3 and TRBJ1-5, with D perhaps TRBD1 (6 bases). V was clipped by 7 bases and J by 5 bases, with 12 bases between them. Germline values: CDR1 MNHEY, CDR2 SVGEGT. CDR3 length equals 13 residues. The DNA of the CDR3 is TGTGCCAGCAATACAGGGTTCCATCAGCCCCAGCATTTT. Protein product: CASNTGFHQPQHF.

This chain connects TRBV4-3 to TRBJ2-3; 7 bases are shared with TRBD2. Trimming removed 0 bases from V and 2 bases from J; junction bases left unmatched: 8. Germline lookup yields CDR1 LGHNA and CDR2 YSLEER. The CDR3 totals 17 residues. In DNA form, the CDR3 reads TGCGCCAGCAGCCAAGAATACCCTAGCGGTTCCACAGATACGCAGTATTTT. This sequence encodes CASSQEYPSGSTDTQYF.

The J gene is TRBJ2-3, the V gene TRBV27; TRBD2 agrees at 7 bases. The CDR3 length is 15 residues. V trimming: 2 bases; J trimming: 3 bases; junction bases outside the gene matches: 5. CDR1 and CDR2 (germline): MNHEY, SMNVEV (reference sequence). The CDR3 here is CASSLAGERTDTQYF. The CDR3 region has the DNA TGTGCCAGCAGTTTAGCGGGAGAACGGACAGATACGCAGTATTTT.

The gene calls are TRBV29-1 and TRBJ1-1; possibly TRBD1 for D (6 bases). CDR1 and CDR2 from the germline V gene are SQVTM and ANQGSEA. The CDR3 runs to 10 residues. The V and J ends lost 7 bases and 7 bases respectively, with 10 bases between them. CDR3 nucleotides: TGCAGCGGCCAGGACAGTGAAGCTTTCTTT. Translated, it gives CSGQDSEAFF.

The chain uses TRBV28 and TRBJ2-7, with TRBD1 matching 9 bases. Trimming cost V 1 base and J 2 bases; bases outside gene matches: 6. CDR1 and CDR2 (germline): MDHEN, SYDVKM. This CDR3 has 16 residues. The CDR3 bases are TGTGCCAGCAGTTTATTTTTCGGACAGGGGACCTACGAGCAGTACTTC. This translates into CASSLFFGQGTYEQYF.

The chain recombines TRBV29-1 with TRBJ2-2, with D unresolved. The ends were cut back, 6 bases at V and 7 bases at J, with 12 bases in the middle. CDR1 is SQVTM and CDR2 is ANQGSEA in the germline V gene. This CDR3 contains 12 residues. The CDR3 region is CSVLMGNGELFF. In DNA, the CDR3 is TGCAGCGTCCTGATGGGGAACGGGGAGCTGTTTTTT.

The rearrangement uses TRBV20-1 and TRBJ2-2, with 9 nucleotides matching TRBD1. V lost 2 bases and J lost 4; bases outside the gene matches: 5. Per germline, CDR1 DFQATT and CDR2 SNEGSKA (reference sequence). This CDR3 has 15 residues. The CDR3 loop is CSARPTGGVTGELFF. The CDR3 DNA sequence: TGCAGTGCTAGACCTACAGGGGGCGTCACCGGGGAGCTGTTTTTT.

The rearrangement joins TRBV29-1 to TRBJ1-2; TRBD1 is a possible D gene (5 bases). The CDR3 spans 12 residues. The V end lost 7 bases, the J end lost 8 bases, and 17 bases lay between the germline ends. CDR1 and CDR2 from the germline V gene are SQVTM and ANQGSEA. For the CDR3, the DNA is TGCAGCGCCACGCAAGGGGCTGAAGGCTACACCTTC. This sequence encodes CSATQGAEGYTF.

J is TRBJ2-1 and V is TRBV30, with D tentatively TRBD2 (7 bases). V was shortened by 1 base and J by 4 bases, with 11 bases between the two germline ends. Germline CDR1 reads GTSNPN; CDR2 reads SVGIG (reference sequence). The CDR3 extends over 14 amino acids. In nucleotides, the CDR3 is TGTGCCTGGAGTGGTGGGAGGGGGTACAATGAGCAGTTCTTC. Translation: CAWSGGRGYNEQFF.

The chain has TRBV13 and TRBJ2-7; 9 bases match TRBD1. The CDR3 totals 17 residues. Trimming took 0 bases from V and 6 from J; bases not matched to a gene: 12. Per the germline V gene, CDR1 is PRHDT and CDR2 is FYEKMQ (reference sequence). The CDR3 DNA is TGTGCCAGCAGCTTAGGTTCTATGCGGGACAGGGTGTCCGAGCAGTACTTC. Its protein is CASSLGSMRDRVSEQYF. The full variable domain, in which reference TRBV13 and TRBJ2-7 provide the parts outside the CDR3, is AAGVIQSPRHLIKEKRETATLKCYPIPRHDTVYWYQQGPGQDPQFLISFYEKMQSDKGSIPDRFSAQQFSDYHSELNMSSLELGDSALYFCASSLGSMRDRVSEQYFGPGTRLTVT.

The chain employs TRBV7-9 and TRBJ2-1; 9 nucleotides agree with TRBD2. The V gene end was trimmed by 1 base and the J gene end by 0 bases; junction bases not matched to a gene: 4. The CDR3 runs 17 residues. Per the germline V gene, CDR1 is SEHNR and CDR2 is FQNEAQ (reference sequence). This chain's CDR3 is CASSLGPSGASYNEQFF. CDR3 in DNA: TGTGCCAGCAGCTTAGGTCCTAGCGGGGCCTCCTACAATGAGCAGTTCTTC. The full variable domain, its missing parts supplied by reference TRBV7-9 and TRBJ2-1, is DTGVSQNPRHKITKRGQNVTFRCDPISEHNRLYWYRQTLGQGPEFLTYFQNEAQLEKSRLLSDRFSAERPKGSFSTLEIQRTEQGDSAMYLCASSLGPSGASYNEQFFGPGTRLTVL.

The rearrangement uses TRBV6-2 or TRBV6-3 and TRBJ2-1, with TRBD2 identical over 8 bases. Germline lookup yields CDR1 MNHEY and CDR2 SVGEGT. The CDR3 covers 16 residues. The V segment lost 0 bases and the J segment 5 bases; nucleotides outside the gene matches: 6. CDR3 bases: TGTGCCAGCAGTTACTCGAGCGGGAGTATAGACAATGAGCAGTTCTTC. Residues: CASSYSSGSIDNEQFF.

This clonotype has only one observation. The chain joins TRBV20-1 to TRBJ2-1; 8 bases fit TRBD2. The CDR3 loop spans 13 amino acids. Germline loops: CDR1 DFQATT, CDR2 SNEGSKA (reference sequence). V lost 5 bases and J lost 6; bases outside the gene matches: 6. CDR3 bases: TGCAGTGCTGGCTCGGGGGGGGGCAATGAGCAGTTCTTC. It is translated as CSAGSGGGNEQFF.

This chain connects TRBV27 to TRBJ2-7; weak D call: TRBD2 (5 bases). Trimming removed 2 bases from V and 6 bases from J, with 17 bases in between. In germline, CDR1 is MNHEY, CDR2 SMNVEV (reference sequence). This CDR3 spans 15 amino acids. The CDR3 bases are TGTGCCAGCAGTTTACTTGGGATACGGGATGGCGAGCAGTACTTC. This gives the protein CASSLLGIRDGEQYF.